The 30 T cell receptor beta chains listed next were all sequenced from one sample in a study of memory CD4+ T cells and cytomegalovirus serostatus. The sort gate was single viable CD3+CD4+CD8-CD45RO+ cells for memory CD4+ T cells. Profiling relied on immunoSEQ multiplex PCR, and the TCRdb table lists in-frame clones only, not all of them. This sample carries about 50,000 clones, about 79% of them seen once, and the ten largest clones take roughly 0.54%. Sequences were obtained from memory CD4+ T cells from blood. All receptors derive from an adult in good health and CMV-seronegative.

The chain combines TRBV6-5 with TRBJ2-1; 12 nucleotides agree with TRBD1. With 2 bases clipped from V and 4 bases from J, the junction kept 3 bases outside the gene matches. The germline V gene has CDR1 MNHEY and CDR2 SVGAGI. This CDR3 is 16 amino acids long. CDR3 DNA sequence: TGTGCCAGCAGTTACCGGGACAGGGGGCGTTACAATGAGCAGTTCTTC. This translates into CASSYRDRGRYNEQFF.

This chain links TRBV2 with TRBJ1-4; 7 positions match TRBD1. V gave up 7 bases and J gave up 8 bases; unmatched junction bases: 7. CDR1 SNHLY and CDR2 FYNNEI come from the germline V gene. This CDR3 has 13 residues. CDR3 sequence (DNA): TGTGCCAGCACTCAGGGGGAGGGGGAAAAACTGTTTTTT. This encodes CASTQGEGEKLFF.

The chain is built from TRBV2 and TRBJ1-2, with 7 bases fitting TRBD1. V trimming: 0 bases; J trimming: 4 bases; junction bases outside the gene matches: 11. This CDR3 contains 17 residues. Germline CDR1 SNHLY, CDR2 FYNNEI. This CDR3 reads CASSEARGGGPSYGYTF. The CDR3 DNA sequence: TGTGCCAGCAGTGAAGCCCGCGGAGGGGGCCCCAGCTATGGCTACACCTTC.

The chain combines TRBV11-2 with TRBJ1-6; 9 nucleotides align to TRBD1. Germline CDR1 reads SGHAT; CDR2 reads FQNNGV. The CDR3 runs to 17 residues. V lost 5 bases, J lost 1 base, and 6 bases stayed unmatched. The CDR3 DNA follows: TGTGCCAGCAGCCAAAACAGGGGGCCATCCTATAATTCACCCCTCCACTTT. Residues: CASSQNRGPSYNSPLHF.

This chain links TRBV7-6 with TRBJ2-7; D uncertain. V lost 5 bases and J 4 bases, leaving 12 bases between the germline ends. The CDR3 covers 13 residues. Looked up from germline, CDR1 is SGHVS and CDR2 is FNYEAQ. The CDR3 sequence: CASSPRQRYEQYF. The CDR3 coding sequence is TGTGCCAGCAGCCCCCGGCAAAGGTACGAGCAGTACTTC.

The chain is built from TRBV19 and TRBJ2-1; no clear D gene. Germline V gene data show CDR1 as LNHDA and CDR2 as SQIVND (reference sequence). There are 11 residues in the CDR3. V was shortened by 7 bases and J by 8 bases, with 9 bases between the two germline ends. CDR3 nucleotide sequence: TGTGCCAGTACCATCCAGGATGAGCAGTTCTTC. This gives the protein CASTIQDEQFF.

CDR3 nucleotides: TGCGCCAGCAGCCAAGGCGGTACGACGTCTCTGGGGCCCGGGGAGCTGTTTTTT. This sequence encodes CASSQGGTTSLGPGELFF. V is TRBV4-3 and J is TRBJ2-2; possible D gene TRBD1, 5 bases. The CDR3 has 18 residues. The germline V and J ends were trimmed by 1 base and 6 bases, with 21 bases remaining between them. CDR1 LGHNA and CDR2 YSLEER come from the germline V gene.

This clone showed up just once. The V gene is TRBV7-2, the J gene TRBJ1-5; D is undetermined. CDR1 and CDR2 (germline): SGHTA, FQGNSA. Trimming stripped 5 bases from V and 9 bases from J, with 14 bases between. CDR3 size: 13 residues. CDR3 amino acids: CASSAQTPGPQHF. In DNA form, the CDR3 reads TGTGCCAGCAGCGCTCAGACTCCAGGGCCCCAGCATTTT.

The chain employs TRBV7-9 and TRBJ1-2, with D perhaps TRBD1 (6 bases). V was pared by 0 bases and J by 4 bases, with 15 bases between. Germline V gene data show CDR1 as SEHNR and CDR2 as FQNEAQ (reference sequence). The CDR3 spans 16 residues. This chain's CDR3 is CASSLALGGRGYGYTF. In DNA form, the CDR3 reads TGTGCCAGCAGCTTAGCCCTCGGGGGGCGCGGCTATGGCTACACCTTC.

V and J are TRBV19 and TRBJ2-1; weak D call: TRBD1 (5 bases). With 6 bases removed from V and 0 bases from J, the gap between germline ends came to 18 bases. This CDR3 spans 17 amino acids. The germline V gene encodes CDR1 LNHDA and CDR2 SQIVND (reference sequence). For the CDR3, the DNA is TGTGCCAGTAGCCGTCAGGACGGACACCCCTCCTACAATGAGCAGTTCTTC. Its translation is CASSRQDGHPSYNEQFF.

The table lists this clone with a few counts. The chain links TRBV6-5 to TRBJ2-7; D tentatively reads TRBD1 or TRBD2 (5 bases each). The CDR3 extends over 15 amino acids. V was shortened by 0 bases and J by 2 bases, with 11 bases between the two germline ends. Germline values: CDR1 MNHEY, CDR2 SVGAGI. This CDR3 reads CASSYSSLGAYEQYF. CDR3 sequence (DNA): TGTGCCAGCAGTTACTCGAGCTTGGGGGCCTACGAGCAGTACTTC.

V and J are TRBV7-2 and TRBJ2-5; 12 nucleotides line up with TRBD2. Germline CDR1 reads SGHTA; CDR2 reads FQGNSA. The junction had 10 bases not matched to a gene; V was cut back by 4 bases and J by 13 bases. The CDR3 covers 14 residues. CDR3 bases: TGTGCCAGCAGCTCCTCCCGGACTAGCGGGGCGCCGTACTTC. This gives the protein CASSSSRTSGAPYF. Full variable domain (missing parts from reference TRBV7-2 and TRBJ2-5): GAGVSQSPSNKVTEKGKDVELRCDPISGHTALYWYRQSLGQGLEFLIYFQGNSAPDKSGLPSDRFSAERTGGSVSTLTIQRTQQEDSAVYLCASSSSRTSGAPYFGPGTRLLVL.

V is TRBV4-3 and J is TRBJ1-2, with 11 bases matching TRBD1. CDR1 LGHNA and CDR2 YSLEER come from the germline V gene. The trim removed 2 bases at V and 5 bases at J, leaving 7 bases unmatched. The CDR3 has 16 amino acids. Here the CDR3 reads CASSQTGTGGAYGYTF. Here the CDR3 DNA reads TGCGCCAGCAGCCAAACCGGGACAGGGGGGGCTTATGGCTACACCTTC.

In DNA, the CDR3 is TGTGCCAGCAGCCCTCGGACGCGCACTGAAGCTTTCTTT. Its translation is CASSPRTRTEAFF. The chain uses TRBV11-2 and TRBJ1-1; D is unclear. The CDR3 totals 13 residues. CDR1 and CDR2 from the germline V gene are SGHAT and FQNNGV. V lost 5 bases, J lost 4 bases, and 11 bases lay in between.

CDR3 nucleotide sequence: TGTGCCACCAGCAGTAAGAACAGGGCCACCGGGGAGCTGTTTTTT. Translating it yields CATSSKNRATGELFF. This chain uses TRBV15 with TRBJ2-2, with D maybe TRBD1 (6 bases). This CDR3 has 15 amino acids. Germline lookup yields CDR1 LNHNV and CDR2 YYDKDF (reference sequence). Deletions cut 3 bases from V and 4 bases from J, with 12 bases between.

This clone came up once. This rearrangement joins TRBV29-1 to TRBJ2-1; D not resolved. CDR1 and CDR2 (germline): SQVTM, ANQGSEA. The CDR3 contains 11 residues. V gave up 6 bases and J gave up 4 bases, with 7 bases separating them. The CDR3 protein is CSVRRYNEQFF. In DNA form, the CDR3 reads TGCAGCGTACGACGGTACAATGAGCAGTTCTTC.

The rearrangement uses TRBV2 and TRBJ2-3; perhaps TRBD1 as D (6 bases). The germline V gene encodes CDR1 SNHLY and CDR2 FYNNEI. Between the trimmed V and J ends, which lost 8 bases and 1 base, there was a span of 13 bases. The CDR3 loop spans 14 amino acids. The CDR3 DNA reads TGTGCCAGCGGTACCGAGGGGGGCACAGATACGCAGTATTTT. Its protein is CASGTEGGTDTQYF.

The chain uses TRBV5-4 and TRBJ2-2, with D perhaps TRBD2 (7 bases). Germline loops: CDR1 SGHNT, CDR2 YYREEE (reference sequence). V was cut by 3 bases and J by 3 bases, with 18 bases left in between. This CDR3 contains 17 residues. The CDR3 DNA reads TGTGCCAGCAGCTCCCTGGGTAGAGGGGGGGACACCGGGGAGCTGTTTTTT. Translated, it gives CASSSLGRGGDTGELFF.

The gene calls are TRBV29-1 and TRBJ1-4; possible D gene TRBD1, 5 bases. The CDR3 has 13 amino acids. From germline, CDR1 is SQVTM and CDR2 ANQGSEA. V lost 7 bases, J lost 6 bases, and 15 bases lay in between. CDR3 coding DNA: TGCAGCGCCGGTAAGGGACGGGATGAAAAACTGTTTTTT. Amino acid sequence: CSAGKGRDEKLFF.

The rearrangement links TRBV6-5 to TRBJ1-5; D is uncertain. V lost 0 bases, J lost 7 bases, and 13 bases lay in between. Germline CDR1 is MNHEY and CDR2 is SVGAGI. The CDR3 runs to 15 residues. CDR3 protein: CASSYSAGGGQPQHF. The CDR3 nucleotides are TGTGCCAGCAGTTACTCGGCGGGTGGAGGGCAGCCCCAGCATTTT.

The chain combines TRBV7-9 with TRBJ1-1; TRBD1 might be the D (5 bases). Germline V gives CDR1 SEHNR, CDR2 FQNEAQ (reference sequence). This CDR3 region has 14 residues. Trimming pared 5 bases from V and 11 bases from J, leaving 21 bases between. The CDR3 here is CASSPGQGLGEAFF. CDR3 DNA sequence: TGTGCCAGCAGCCCTGGTCAGGGTCTGGGCGAGGCTTTCTTT.

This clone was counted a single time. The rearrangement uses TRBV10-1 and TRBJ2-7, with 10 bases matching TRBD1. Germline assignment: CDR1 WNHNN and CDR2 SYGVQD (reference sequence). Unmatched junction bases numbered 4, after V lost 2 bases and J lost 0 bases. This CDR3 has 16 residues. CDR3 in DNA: TGCGCCAGCAGTGAGCGACAGGGGGCTGTCTCCTACGAGCAGTACTTC. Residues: CASSERQGAVSYEQYF.

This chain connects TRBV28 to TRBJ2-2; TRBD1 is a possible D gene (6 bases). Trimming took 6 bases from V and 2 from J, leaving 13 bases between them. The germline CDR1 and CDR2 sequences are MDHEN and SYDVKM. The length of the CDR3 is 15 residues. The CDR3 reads CASRVPGVNTGELFF. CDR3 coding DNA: TGTGCCAGCAGGGTACCAGGGGTTAACACCGGGGAGCTGTTTTTT.

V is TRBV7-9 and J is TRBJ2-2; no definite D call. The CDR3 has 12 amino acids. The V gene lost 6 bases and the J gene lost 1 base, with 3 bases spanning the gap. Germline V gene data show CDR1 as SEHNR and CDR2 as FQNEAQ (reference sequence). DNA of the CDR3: TGTGCCAGCAGGAAGAACACCGGGGAGCTGTTTTTT. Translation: CASRKNTGELFF.

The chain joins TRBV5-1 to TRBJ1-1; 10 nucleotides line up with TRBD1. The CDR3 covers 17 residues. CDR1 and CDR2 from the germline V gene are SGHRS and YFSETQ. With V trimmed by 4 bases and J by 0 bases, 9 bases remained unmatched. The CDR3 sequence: CASSQRTGGEVNTEAFF. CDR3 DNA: TGCGCCAGCAGCCAACGGACAGGGGGGGAAGTGAACACTGAAGCTTTCTTT. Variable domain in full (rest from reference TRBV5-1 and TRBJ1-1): KAGVTQTPRYLIKTRGQQVTLSCSPISGHRSVSWYQQTPGQGLQFLFEYFSETQRNKGNFPGRFSGRQFSNSRSEMNVSTLELGDSALYLCASSQRTGGEVNTEAFFGQGTRLTVV.

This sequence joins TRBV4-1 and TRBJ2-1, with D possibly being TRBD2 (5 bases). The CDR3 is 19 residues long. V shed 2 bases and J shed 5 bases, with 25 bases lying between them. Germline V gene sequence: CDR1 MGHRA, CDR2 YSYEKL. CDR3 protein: CASSQSPLKSGSADNEQFF. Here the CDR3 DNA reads TGCGCCAGCAGCCAAAGTCCTCTCAAGTCGGGATCGGCGGACAATGAGCAGTTCTTC.

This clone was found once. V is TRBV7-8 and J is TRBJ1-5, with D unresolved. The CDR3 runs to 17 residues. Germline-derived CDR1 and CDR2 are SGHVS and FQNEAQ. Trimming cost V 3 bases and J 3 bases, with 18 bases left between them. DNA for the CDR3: TGTGCCAGCAGCTTCGCCGTATCCGCGGGCGCCAATCAGCCCCAGCATTTT. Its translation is CASSFAVSAGANQPQHF.

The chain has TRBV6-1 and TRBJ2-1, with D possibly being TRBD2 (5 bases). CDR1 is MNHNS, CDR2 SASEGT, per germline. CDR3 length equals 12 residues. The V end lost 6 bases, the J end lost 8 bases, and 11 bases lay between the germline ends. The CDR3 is CASSPLGDEQFF. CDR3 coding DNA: TGTGCCAGCAGCCCGCTCGGGGATGAGCAGTTCTTC.

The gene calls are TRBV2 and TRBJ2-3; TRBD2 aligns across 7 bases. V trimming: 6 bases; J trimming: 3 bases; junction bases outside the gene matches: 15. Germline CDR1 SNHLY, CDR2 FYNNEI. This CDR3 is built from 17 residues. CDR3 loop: CASRSPGGEGGTDTQYF. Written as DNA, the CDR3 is TGTGCCAGCAGATCCCCGGGGGGAGAGGGAGGGACAGATACGCAGTATTTT. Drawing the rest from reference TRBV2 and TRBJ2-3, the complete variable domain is EPEVTQTPSHQVTQMGQEVILRCVPISNHLYFYWYRQILGQKVEFLVSFYNNEISEKSEIFDDQFSVERPDGSNFTLKIRSTKLEDSAMYFCASRSPGGEGGTDTQYFGPGTRLTVL.

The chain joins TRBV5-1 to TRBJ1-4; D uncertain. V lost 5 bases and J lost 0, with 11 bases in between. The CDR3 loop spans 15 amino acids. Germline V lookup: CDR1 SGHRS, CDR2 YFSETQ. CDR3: CASRGTGATNEKLFF. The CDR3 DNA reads TGCGCCAGCAGGGGAACGGGCGCAACTAATGAAAAACTGTTTTTT. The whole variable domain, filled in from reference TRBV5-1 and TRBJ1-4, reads KAGVTQTPRYLIKTRGQQVTLSCSPISGHRSVSWYQQTPGQGLQFLFEYFSETQRNKGNFPGRFSGRQFSNSRSEMNVSTLELGDSALYLCASRGTGATNEKLFFGSGTQLSVL.